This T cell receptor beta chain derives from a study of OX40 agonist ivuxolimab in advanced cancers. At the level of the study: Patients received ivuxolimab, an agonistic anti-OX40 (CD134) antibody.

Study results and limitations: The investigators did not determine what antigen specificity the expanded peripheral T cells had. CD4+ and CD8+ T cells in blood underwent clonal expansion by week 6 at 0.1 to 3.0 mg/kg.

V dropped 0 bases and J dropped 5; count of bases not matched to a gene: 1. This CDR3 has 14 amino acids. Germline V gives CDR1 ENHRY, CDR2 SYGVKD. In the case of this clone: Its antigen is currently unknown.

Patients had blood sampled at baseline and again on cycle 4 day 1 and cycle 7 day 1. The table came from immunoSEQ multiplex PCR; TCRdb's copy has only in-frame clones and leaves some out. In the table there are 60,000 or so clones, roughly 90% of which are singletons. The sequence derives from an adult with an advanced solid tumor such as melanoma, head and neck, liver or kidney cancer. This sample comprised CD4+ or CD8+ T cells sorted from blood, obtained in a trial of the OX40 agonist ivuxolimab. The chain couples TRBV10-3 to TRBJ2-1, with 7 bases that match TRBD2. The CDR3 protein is CAISESAGDNEQFF. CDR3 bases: TGTGCCATCAGTGAGTCGGCGGGGGACAATGAGCAGTTCTTC.